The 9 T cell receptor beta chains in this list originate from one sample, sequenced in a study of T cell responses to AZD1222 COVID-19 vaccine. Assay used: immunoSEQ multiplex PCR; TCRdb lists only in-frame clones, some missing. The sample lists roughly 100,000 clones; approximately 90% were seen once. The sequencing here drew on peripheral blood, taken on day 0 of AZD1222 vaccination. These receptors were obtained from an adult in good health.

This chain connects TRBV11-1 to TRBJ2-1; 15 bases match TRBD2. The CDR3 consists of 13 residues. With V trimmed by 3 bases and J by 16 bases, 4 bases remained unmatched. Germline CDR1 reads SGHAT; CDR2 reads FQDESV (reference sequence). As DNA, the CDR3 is TGTGCCAGCAGCTTCGGACTAGCGGGAGGGTCATTCTTC. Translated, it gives CASSFGLAGGSFF.

In DNA form, the CDR3 reads TGTGCCAGCAGTTTACTCGGGACTAGCGGGAGAACCGGGGAGCTGTTTTTT. This codes for CASSLLGTSGRTGELFF. V gene TRBV27 combines with J gene TRBJ2-2; 14 bases map to TRBD2. The CDR3 runs to 17 residues. CDR1 and CDR2 from the germline V gene are MNHEY and SMNVEV (reference sequence). V gave up 2 bases and J gave up 5 bases; unmatched junction bases: 4.

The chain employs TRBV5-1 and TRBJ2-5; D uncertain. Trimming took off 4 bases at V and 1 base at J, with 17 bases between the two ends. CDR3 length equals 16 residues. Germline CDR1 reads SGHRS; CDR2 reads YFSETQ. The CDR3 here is CASSPSVLQVQETQYF. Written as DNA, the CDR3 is TGCGCCAGCAGCCCTTCGGTACTCCAGGTCCAAGAGACCCAGTACTTC.

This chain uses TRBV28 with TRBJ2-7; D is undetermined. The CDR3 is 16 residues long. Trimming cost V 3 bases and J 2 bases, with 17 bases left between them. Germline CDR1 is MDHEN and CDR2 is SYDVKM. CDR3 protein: CASSFPPRGTPYEQYF. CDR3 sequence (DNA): TGTGCCAGCAGTTTCCCACCCCGCGGAACCCCCTACGAGCAGTACTTC.

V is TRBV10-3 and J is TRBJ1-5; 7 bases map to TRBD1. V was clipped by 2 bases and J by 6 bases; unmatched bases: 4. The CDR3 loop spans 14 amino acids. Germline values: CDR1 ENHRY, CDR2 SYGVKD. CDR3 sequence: CAISEADRAQPQHF. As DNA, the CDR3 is TGTGCCATCAGTGAGGCTGACAGGGCTCAGCCCCAGCATTTT.

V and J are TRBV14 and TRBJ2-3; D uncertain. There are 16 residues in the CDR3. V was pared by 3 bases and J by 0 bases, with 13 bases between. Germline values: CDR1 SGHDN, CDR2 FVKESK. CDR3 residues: CASSHLDTPSTDTQYF. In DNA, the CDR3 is TGTGCCAGCAGCCACTTAGACACCCCCAGCACAGATACGCAGTATTTT.

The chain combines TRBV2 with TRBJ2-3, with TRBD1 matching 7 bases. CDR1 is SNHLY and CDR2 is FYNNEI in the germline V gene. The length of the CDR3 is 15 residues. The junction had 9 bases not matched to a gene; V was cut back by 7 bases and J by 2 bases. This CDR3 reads CASTGTVGSTDTQYF. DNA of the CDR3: TGTGCCAGCACAGGGACAGTGGGGTCCACAGATACGCAGTATTTT.

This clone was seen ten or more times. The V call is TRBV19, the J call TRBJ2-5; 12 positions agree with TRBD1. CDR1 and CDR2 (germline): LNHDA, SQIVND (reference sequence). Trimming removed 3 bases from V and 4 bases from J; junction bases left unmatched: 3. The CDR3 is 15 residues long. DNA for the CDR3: TGTGCCAGTAGTATGGGGACAGGGGGCTTAGAGACCCAGTACTTC. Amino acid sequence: CASSMGTGGLETQYF.

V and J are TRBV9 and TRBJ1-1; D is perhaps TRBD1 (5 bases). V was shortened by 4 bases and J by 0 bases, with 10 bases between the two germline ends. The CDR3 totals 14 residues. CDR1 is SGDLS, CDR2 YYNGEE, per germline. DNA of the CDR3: TGTGCCAGCAGCTCGGGACGGATGAACACTGAAGCTTTCTTT. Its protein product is CASSSGRMNTEAFF. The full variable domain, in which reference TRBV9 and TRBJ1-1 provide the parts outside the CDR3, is DSGVTQTPKHLITATGQRVTLRCSPRSGDLSVYWYQQSLDQGLQFLIQYYNGEERAKGNILERFSAQQFPDLHSELNLSSLELGDSALYFCASSSGRMNTEAFFGQGTRLTVV.